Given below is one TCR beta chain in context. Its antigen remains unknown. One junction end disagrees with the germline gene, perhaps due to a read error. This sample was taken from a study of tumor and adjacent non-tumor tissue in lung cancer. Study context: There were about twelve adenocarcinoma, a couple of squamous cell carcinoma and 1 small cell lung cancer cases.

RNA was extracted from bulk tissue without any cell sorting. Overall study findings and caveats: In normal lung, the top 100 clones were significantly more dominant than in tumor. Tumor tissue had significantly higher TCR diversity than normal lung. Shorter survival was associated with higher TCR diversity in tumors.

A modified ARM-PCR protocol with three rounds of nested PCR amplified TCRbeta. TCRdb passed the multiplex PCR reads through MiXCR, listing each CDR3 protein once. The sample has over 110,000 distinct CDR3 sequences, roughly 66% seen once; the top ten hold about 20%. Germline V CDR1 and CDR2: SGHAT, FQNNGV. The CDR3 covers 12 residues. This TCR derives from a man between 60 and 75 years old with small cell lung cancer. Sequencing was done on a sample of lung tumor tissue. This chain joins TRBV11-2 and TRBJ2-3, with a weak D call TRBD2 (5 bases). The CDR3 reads CASSLDRDTRCF. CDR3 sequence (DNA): TGTGCCAGCAGCTTAGATCGGGATACGCGGTGTTTT. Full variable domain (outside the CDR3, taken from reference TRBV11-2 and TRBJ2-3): EAGVAQSPRYKIIEKRQSVAFWCNPISGHATLYWYQQILGQGPKLLIQFQNNGVVDDSQLPKDRFSAERLKGVDSTLKIQPAKLEDSAVYLCASSLDRDTRCFGPGTRLTVL.